This entry lists 5 T cell receptor beta chains sequenced from one sample in a study of T-cell memory formation after mild COVID-19. TCRdb recomputed calls from the 5' RACE reads with MiXCR, one row per CDR3 protein. Among 300,000 to 350,000 distinct CDR3 sequences listed, 13% to 15% were seen once. The sample taken for sequencing was PBMCs or a T cell subset sorted from them (not recorded which). Receptors were obtained from a young man who had mild COVID-19 (a few samples of this study predate the infection). Cell type and time point are not known.

The V and J genes are TRBV19 and TRBJ1-2; 8 bases are a match to TRBD1. Germline CDR1 is LNHDA and CDR2 is SQIVND (reference sequence). CDR3 length: 15 amino acids. Trimming at V came to 4 bases and at J to 3 bases, leaving 7 bases not matched to a gene. The CDR3 is CASSTNRGSHYGYTF. CDR3 bases: TGTGCCAGTAGTACCAACAGGGGGTCCCACTATGGCTACACCTTC.

This clonotype turned up a few times. The V gene is TRBV6-1, the J gene TRBJ2-7; no clear D. The germline V and J ends were trimmed by 3 bases and 2 bases, with 8 bases remaining between them. The CDR3 covers 13 residues. Germline lookup yields CDR1 MNHNS and CDR2 SASEGT. The CDR3 here is CASSDRPPYEQYV. CDR3 nucleotide sequence: TGTGCCAGCAGTGACAGACCTCCCTACGAGCAGTACGTC.

V usage is TRBV4-1 and J usage is TRBJ2-3; D gene ambiguous. Germline loops: CDR1 MGHRA, CDR2 YSYEKL. CDR3 size: 16 residues. V was shortened by 5 bases and J by 0 bases, with 15 bases between the two germline ends. The CDR3 region is CASSSTPVPSTDTQYF. The CDR3 DNA reads TGCGCCAGCAGCTCCACCCCAGTCCCAAGCACAGATACGCAGTATTTT.

This clonotype has a handful of counts. This sequence joins TRBV29-1 and TRBJ2-3, with TRBD2 matching over 9 bases. This CDR3 is 14 amino acids long. The germline V gene encodes CDR1 SQVTM and CDR2 ANQGSEA. V gave up 6 bases and J gave up 4 bases; unmatched junction bases: 8. The CDR3 bases are TGCAGCGTAAACATAGCGGGGGAGGCAGATACGCAGTATTTT. Encoded protein: CSVNIAGEADTQYF.

This chain connects TRBV24-1 to TRBJ2-1, with 8 bases matching TRBD2. Trimming at V came to 2 bases and at J to 3 bases, leaving 8 bases not matched to a gene. This CDR3 contains 17 residues. CDR1 KGHDR and CDR2 SFDVKD come from the germline V gene. The CDR3 loop reads CATSDSSGGSNYNEQFF. CDR3 nucleotides: TGTGCCACCAGTGATTCCTCGGGGGGGTCCAACTACAATGAGCAGTTCTTC.